One and the same sample provided the 29 T cell receptor beta chains below, sequenced in a study of human T cells and chemical hapten exposure. Regarding time point: patch test 1, 2 weeks after DPC sensitization. The treatment here: therapeutic diphenylcyclopropenone sensitization with weekly scalp DPC. TCRdb analysed the RACE reads with MiXCR anew, one entry per CDR3 protein. This table holds some 180,000 distinct CDR3 sequences, 20% to 25% found once. The sequences come from whole blood, collected in connection with sensitization to the hapten diphenylcyclopropenone (DPC). The source is a woman between 50 and 59 years old with alopecia areata. Some clones in this sample may be carry-over from other donors' samples.

This clonotype has a handful of counts. The chain joins TRBV7-8 to TRBJ2-7; 10 nucleotides agree with TRBD2. This CDR3 region has 15 residues. The germline gives CDR1 SGHVS, CDR2 FQNEAQ. V shed 8 bases and J 1 base; nucleotides not matched to a gene: 8. The DNA of the CDR3 is TGTGCCAGCGTTAAAGCGGGAGGGTCATCCTACGAGCAGTACTTC. It is translated as CASVKAGGSSYEQYF.

Only a few counts were recorded for this clonotype. The chain carries TRBV19 and TRBJ2-3; D is unresolved. This CDR3 spans 13 amino acids. V lost 10 bases and J 5 bases, leaving 16 bases between the germline ends. The V gene's germline CDR1 is LNHDA and CDR2 SQIVND (reference sequence). The CDR3: CATTDQWGDTQYF. CDR3 nucleotide sequence: TGTGCCACAACAGATCAGTGGGGAGATACGCAGTATTTT. Using reference TRBV19 and TRBJ2-3 for the parts outside the CDR3, the full variable domain is DGGITQSPKYLFRKEGQNVTLSCEQNLNHDAMYWYRQDPGQGLRLIYYSQIVNDFQKGDIAEGYSVSREKKESFPLTVTSAQKNPTAFYLCATTDQWGDTQYFGPGTRLTVL.

This clonotype was counted between two and nine times. J is TRBJ2-7 and V is TRBV29-1; the match to TRBD2 covers 10 bases. Looked up from germline, CDR1 is SQVTM and CDR2 is ANQGSEA. The CDR3 has 15 residues. V dropped 6 bases and J dropped 1; count of bases not matched to a gene: 9. CDR3 loop: CSVSGTSVSSYEQYF. The CDR3 bases are TGCAGCGTCTCCGGGACTAGCGTATCGTCCTACGAGCAGTACTTC.

The chain uses TRBV29-1 and TRBJ2-7, with a tentative D call TRBD1 (5 bases). This CDR3 contains 14 residues. Trimming took off 3 bases at V and 0 bases at J, with 12 bases between the two ends. CDR1 and CDR2 (germline): SQVTM, ANQGSEA. CDR3 sequence: CSVEVGLHSYEQYF. The CDR3 DNA sequence: TGCAGCGTTGAGGTGGGGCTCCACTCCTACGAGCAGTACTTC.

The J gene is TRBJ2-1, the V gene TRBV7-8, with D unresolved. The V gene lost 0 bases and the J gene lost 5 bases, with 5 bases spanning the gap. The CDR3 covers 13 residues. Germline loops: CDR1 SGHVS, CDR2 FQNEAQ. CDR3 nucleotides: TGTGCCAGCAGCTTAGCGGAGAACAATGAGCAGTTCTTC. Its protein product is CASSLAENNEQFF.

This clonotype has only a few counts. This chain joins TRBV29-1 and TRBJ2-1, with 12 positions matching TRBD2. Losses at the gene ends were 7 bases for V and 6 bases for J; bases not matched to a gene: 10. Germline V gene data show CDR1 as SQVTM and CDR2 as ANQGSEA. CDR3 size: 15 residues. The CDR3 DNA is TGCAGCGCCCCCAGGACTAGCGGGGTCCTCAATGAGCAGTTCTTC. This translates into CSAPRTSGVLNEQFF.

This clonotype appeared a few times. The rearrangement links TRBV20-1 to TRBJ2-1; 9 bases are a match to TRBD1. The CDR3 has 14 residues. Germline CDR1 is DFQATT and CDR2 is SNEGSKA (reference sequence). Trimming at V came to 2 bases and at J to 6 bases, leaving 5 bases not matched to a gene. In nucleotides, the CDR3 is TGCAGTGCTAGATCCGGGACAGGGTCCAATGAGCAGTTCTTC. It is translated as CSARSGTGSNEQFF.

The chain links TRBV18 to TRBJ2-1; 7 bases are a match to TRBD2. This CDR3 is 15 amino acids long. Per germline, CDR1 KGHSH and CDR2 LQKENI. Losses at the gene ends were 6 bases for V and 0 bases for J; bases not matched to a gene: 5. CDR3: CASSGAGSSYNEQFF. For the CDR3, the DNA is TGTGCCAGCTCTGGAGCGGGGAGCTCCTACAATGAGCAGTTCTTC.

This chain links TRBV4-1 with TRBJ2-1; no clear D gene. V lost 0 bases to trimming and J lost 10 bases, with 7 bases between them. This CDR3 contains 12 residues. Germline CDR1 reads MGHRA; CDR2 reads YSYEKL. CDR3 sequence (DNA): TGCGCCAGCAGCCAAGACGGAAGGGAGCAGTTCTTC. The encoded protein is CASSQDGREQFF.

This clonotype turned up a few times. V is TRBV27 and J is TRBJ1-5; D is undetermined. Trimming pared 8 bases from V and 6 bases from J, leaving 8 bases between. CDR1 and CDR2 (germline): MNHEY, SMNVEV (reference sequence). The CDR3 contains 11 residues. The CDR3 region is CASGGSQPQHF. The CDR3 nucleotides are TGTGCCAGCGGAGGATCTCAGCCCCAGCATTTT.

V gene TRBV25-1 combines with J gene TRBJ1-1, with 9 bases matching TRBD1. Germline values: CDR1 MGHDK, CDR2 SYGVNS. Trimming took 6 bases from V and 1 from J; bases not matched to a gene: 9. This CDR3 is built from 16 residues. Here the CDR3 DNA reads TGTGCCAGCAGGCCAACAGGGGGCAAAGGGAACACTGAAGCTTTCTTT. Translation: CASRPTGGKGNTEAFF.

This sequence joins TRBV29-1 and TRBJ1-1; possible D gene TRBD1, 5 bases. V was clipped by 4 bases and J by 5 bases, with 14 bases between them. This CDR3 is built from 13 residues. Germline V gene sequence: CDR1 SQVTM, CDR2 ANQGSEA. CDR3 nucleotide sequence: TGCAGCGTTGCTAGGGACCGGAGGACTGAAGCTTTCTTT. Its protein product is CSVARDRRTEAFF. Together with reference TRBV29-1 and TRBJ1-1, the CDR3 gives the full variable domain: SAVISQKPSRDICQRGTSLTIQCQVDSQVTMMFWYRQQPGQSLTLIATANQGSEATYESGFVIDKFPISRPNLTFSTLTVSNMSPEDSSIYLCSVARDRRTEAFFGQGTRLTVV.

The chain couples TRBV5-1 to TRBJ2-3; 12 bases align to TRBD2. The trim removed 4 bases at V and 7 bases at J, leaving 13 bases unmatched. Looked up from germline, CDR1 is SGHRS and CDR2 is YFSETQ. The CDR3 loop spans 17 amino acids. The CDR3 here is CASSKTSPSGRVNTQYF. The CDR3 region has the DNA TGCGCCAGCAGCAAAACGAGCCCTAGCGGGAGGGTGAATACGCAGTATTTT. The complete variable domain, with remaining parts taken from reference TRBV5-1 and TRBJ2-3, reads KAGVTQTPRYLIKTRGQQVTLSCSPISGHRSVSWYQQTPGQGLQFLFEYFSETQRNKGNFPGRFSGRQFSNSRSEMNVSTLELGDSALYLCASSKTSPSGRVNTQYFGPGTRLTVL.

V gene TRBV12-3 or TRBV12-4 combines with J gene TRBJ2-7, with a weak D call TRBD2 (5 bases). Trimming removed 7 bases from V and 2 bases from J, with 9 bases in between. The CDR3 is 12 residues long. The CDR3 loop is CASTGETYEQYF. CDR3 DNA sequence: TGTGCCAGCACTGGGGAGACCTACGAGCAGTACTTC.

The chain couples TRBV2 to TRBJ2-2; 7 nucleotides align to TRBD2. Germline trimming cut 4 bases from V and 7 bases from J; bases unmatched to any gene: 9. This CDR3 spans 15 amino acids. The germline V gene encodes CDR1 SNHLY and CDR2 FYNNEI. DNA of the CDR3: TGTGCCAGCAGTGGGTTAGCGGGCGGGATCGGGGAGCTGTTTTTT. Its protein product is CASSGLAGGIGELFF.

This clonotype was counted only a few times. The gene calls are TRBV20-1 and TRBJ2-5, with a possible D match to TRBD2 (6 bases). This CDR3 is 13 amino acids long. The germline gives CDR1 DFQATT, CDR2 SNEGSKA (reference sequence). Trimming stripped 1 base from V and 5 bases from J, with 11 bases between. CDR3 coding DNA: TGCAGTGCTAGAGGACTAGTGTTCGAGACCCAGTACTTC. Protein product: CSARGLVFETQYF.

This clonotype turned up a few times. The gene calls are TRBV29-1 and TRBJ1-1; weak D call: TRBD1 (6 bases). Germline V gene data show CDR1 as SQVTM and CDR2 as ANQGSEA. Deletions cut 5 bases from V and 1 base from J, with 11 bases between. The CDR3 consists of 13 residues. The CDR3 DNA reads TGCAGCGTTCGGACAGAACAGAACACTGAAGCTTTCTTT. Residues: CSVRTEQNTEAFF.

The chain uses TRBV19 and TRBJ1-1; D not resolved. Trimming removed 5 bases at V and 5 bases at J, with 12 bases between. CDR3 size: 13 residues. Germline CDR1 LNHDA, CDR2 SQIVND (reference sequence). CDR3 in amino acids: CASSSQYGTEAFF. The CDR3 DNA reads as TGTGCCAGTAGTTCCCAGTATGGTACTGAAGCTTTCTTT.

The J gene is TRBJ2-3, the V gene TRBV20-1; D not certain. This CDR3 has 14 amino acids. Trimming stripped 2 bases from V and 5 bases from J, with 14 bases between. Germline CDR1 DFQATT, CDR2 SNEGSKA (reference sequence). Here the CDR3 reads CSARPSRSRDTQYF. The CDR3 coding sequence is TGCAGTGCTAGACCCTCGCGTTCCCGAGATACGCAGTATTTT.

The sample holds a few counts of this clonotype. The V gene is TRBV6-2 or TRBV6-3, the J gene TRBJ2-1; D is possibly TRBD2 (7 bases). The CDR3 totals 15 residues. CDR1 MNHEY and CDR2 SVGEGT come from the germline V gene. Trimming cost V 6 bases and J 1 base, with 13 bases left between them. The DNA for the CDR3 is TGTGCCAGCAGACAGGGCGGGGGATCCTACAATGAGCAGTTCTTC. Translation: CASRQGGGSYNEQFF.

This clonotype was observed a handful of times. The chain employs TRBV30 and TRBJ1-3; D is undetermined. The germline CDR1 and CDR2 sequences are GTSNPN and SVGIG (reference sequence). The CDR3 covers 13 residues. Trimming pared 1 base from V and 3 bases from J, leaving 7 bases between. In nucleotides, the CDR3 is TGTGCCTGGAGTGCGGACCGTGGAAACACCATATATTTT. It yields the protein CAWSADRGNTIYF.

The chain has TRBV12-3 or TRBV12-4 and TRBJ1-2; a possible D gene is TRBD1 (6 bases). The germline V and J ends were trimmed by 5 bases and 4 bases, with 11 bases remaining between them. The CDR3 length is 13 residues. CDR3 in DNA: TGTGCCAGCAGTCAGGGGTTTGGCTATGGCTACACCTTC. Translating gives CASSQGFGYGYTF.

The DNA for the CDR3 is TGTGCCAGCAGCTTAGGGGGACTAGCGGGAGGCCTGTACTTC. It yields the protein CASSLGGLAGGLYF. This chain links TRBV7-2 with TRBJ2-7, with 15 bases identical to TRBD2. Germline values: CDR1 SGHTA, CDR2 FQGNSA. The V and J ends lost 1 base and 12 bases, in that order; junction bases with no gene match: 4. The CDR3 loop spans 14 amino acids.

The chain joins TRBV20-1 to TRBJ2-7, with D perhaps matching TRBD1 (5 bases). The germline V gene has CDR1 DFQATT and CDR2 SNEGSKA (reference sequence). This CDR3 contains 11 residues. The V and J ends lost 6 bases and 3 bases respectively, with 9 bases between them. DNA of the CDR3: TGCAGTGCGGGCGACAGCTACGAGCAGTACTTC. This sequence encodes CSAGDSYEQYF.

The V and J genes are TRBV10-3 and TRBJ2-2; D ambiguous. Per the germline V gene, CDR1 is ENHRY and CDR2 is SYGVKD. The V gene lost 0 bases and the J gene lost 6 bases, with 11 bases spanning the gap. This CDR3 has 15 residues. CDR3 in amino acids: CAISESIAPSGELFF. As DNA, the CDR3 is TGTGCCATCAGTGAGTCGATAGCACCATCCGGGGAGCTGTTTTTT.

This chain connects TRBV7-2 to TRBJ1-5; D remains unclear. Trimming stripped 3 bases from V and 5 bases from J, with 11 bases between. Germline V gene lookup returns CDR1 SGHTA and CDR2 FQGNSA. This CDR3 is built from 14 residues. CDR3 sequence (DNA): TGTGCCAGCAGCTTCAGTTATCCGGATCAGCCCCAGCATTTT. Translating gives CASSFSYPDQPQHF.

The table lists this clonotype with a few counts. V gene TRBV6-5 combines with J gene TRBJ2-7; 9 nucleotides line up with TRBD2. The CDR3 is made up of 15 amino acids. CDR1 is MNHEY, CDR2 SVGAGI, per germline. The V segment lost 2 bases and the J segment 2 bases; nucleotides outside the gene matches: 4. The CDR3 sequence is CASSYGAGGPYEQYF. CDR3 sequence (DNA): TGTGCCAGCAGTTACGGGGCGGGAGGGCCCTACGAGCAGTACTTC.

This clonotype turned up a few times. V and J are TRBV24-1 and TRBJ2-1; D gene ambiguous. The V end was cut by 4 bases, the J end by 7 bases, with 7 bases between. The V gene's germline CDR1 is KGHDR and CDR2 SFDVKD. The CDR3 is made up of 12 amino acids. The CDR3 loop reads CATSDSLNEQFF. CDR3 DNA sequence: TGTGCCACCAGTGACAGCCTAAATGAGCAGTTCTTC.

V is TRBV29-1 and J is TRBJ2-2, with D perhaps TRBD1 or TRBD2 (5 bases each). Trimming left V 5 bases short and J 0 bases short, with 10 bases between. The CDR3 is made up of 14 amino acids. CDR1 is SQVTM and CDR2 is ANQGSEA in the germline V gene. The CDR3 DNA is TGCAGCGTTTCGGGACGGACGAACACCGGGGAGCTGTTTTTT. Translating it yields CSVSGRTNTGELFF.